This T cell receptor (beta chain) was retrieved from a study of T cell repertoires in cytomegalovirus infection (dated by TCRdb to between 2018 and 2021). In terms of the full investigation: The HLA type of each donor mattered for the analysis, because public TCR beta signatures pointed to carriage of CMV infection along with the matching HLA type. The investigation overall reported the following: The ex vivo response was dominated by HLA-C-restricted CMV-specific TCR beta clonotypes, which also provided the single most frequent clonotype in two of eight donors. In both this cohort and an independent cohort of a few hundred donors, the cumulative frequency of public TCR beta family members distinguished carriers of CMV infection plus the relevant HLA type.

Instrument on record: Illumina HiSeq 1500. The raw public data were reprocessed by TCRdb itself: fastp quality trimming at Q25, MiXCR clonotype calling, in-frame beta chains only. Rows with one shared CDR3 protein collapse into an entry with the most common genes and DNA. The table for this sample lists around 300,000 distinct CDR3 sequences; 25% of them were counted only once. Of the sample, approximately 15% is held by the ten largest clones. This clonotype was picked up a small number of times. The specificity of this receptor is unknown. Qualities for individual bases were not recorded, and no much larger clone is one base off. The sample consisted of PBMCs. This clonotype originated in a human donor in good health (CMV status not recorded). Some clones in this sample may be carry-over from other donors' samples.

The nucleotides are TGCGCCAGCAGCTTGGGCAGGGTCTTGAATTGGGACACTGAAGCTTTCTTT. Translated, this is CASSLGRVLNWDTEAFF. The rearranged segments are TRBV5-1 and TRBJ1-1; TRBD1 is possibly the D segment (5 matching bases). CDR1 is given as SGHRS and CDR2 as YFSETQ, both from the germline V gene. The CDR3 runs 17 amino acids, cysteine and phenylalanine included. CDR3 DNA is the only sequence kept; it has 51 bases, read in frame from the first base. The junction shows trimming of 0 bases on V and 3 bases on J, plus 18 bases between the germline ends.